What follows are 32 T cell receptor beta chains derived from one specimen sequenced in a study of human T cells and chemical hapten exposure. A single record per CDR3 protein comes from TCRdb applying MiXCR to the RACE reads. The table includes about 82,000 distinct CDR3 sequences, over 8.5% detected once. Noted time point: healthy volunteer bleed at 6 weeks. Before extraction, the whole blood was not fractionated, and total RNA was taken from it. Specimen: whole blood. Receptor source: a male donor in good health. Some clones in this sample may be carry-over from other donors' samples.

This clonotype was detected ten times or more. In DNA form, the CDR3 reads TGTGCCAGCTCAAACAACAGGGGTGGCAGCTCTGGAAACACCATATATTTT. Translation: CASSNNRGGSSGNTIYF. This chain joins TRBV18 and TRBJ1-3; 7 positions match TRBD1. The CDR3 contains 17 residues. The junction had 10 bases not matched to a gene; V was cut back by 5 bases and J by 0 bases. Germline-derived CDR1 and CDR2 are KGHSH and LQKENI. The whole variable domain, remainder taken from reference TRBV18 and TRBJ1-3, is NAGVMQNPRHLVRRRGQEARLRCSPMKGHSHVYWYRQLPEEGLKFMVYLQKENIIDESGMPKERFSAEFPKEGPSILRIQQVVRGDSAAYFCASSNNRGGSSGNTIYFGEGSWLTVV.

V gene TRBV6-6 combines with J gene TRBJ2-7; TRBD2 is a possible D gene (5 bases). The germline CDR1 and CDR2 sequences are MNHNY and SVGAGI (reference sequence). Trimming cost V 6 bases and J 1 base, with 13 bases left between them. There are 14 residues in the CDR3. The CDR3 DNA is TGTGCCAGCAGCATTGCGACGGGGTCCTACGAGCAGTACTTC. The encoded protein is CASSIATGSYEQYF.

The gene calls are TRBV7-2 and TRBJ1-6, with TRBD1 identical over 7 bases. Germline assignment: CDR1 SGHTA and CDR2 FQGNSA. The CDR3 totals 16 residues. V trimming: 5 bases; J trimming: 13 bases; junction bases outside the gene matches: 17. CDR3 protein: CASSPILSLGGFPLHF. CDR3 DNA sequence: TGTGCCAGCAGCCCTATTCTATCATTAGGGGGCTTTCCCCTCCACTTT.

This clonotype was seen only a few times. The rearrangement joins TRBV3-1 to TRBJ2-1; 12 bases agree with TRBD1. The V segment lost 6 bases and the J segment 9 bases; nucleotides outside the gene matches: 9. CDR1 and CDR2 from the germline V gene are LGHDT and YNNKEL (reference sequence). The CDR3 is made up of 15 amino acids. The chain's CDR3 is CASSAQGTGGGEQFF. Written as DNA, the CDR3 is TGTGCCAGCAGTGCCCAGGGGACAGGGGGCGGTGAGCAGTTCTTC.

J is TRBJ1-4 and V is TRBV6-6; possible D gene TRBD1, 6 bases. Trimming cost V 6 bases and J 6 bases, with 17 bases left between them. Per germline, CDR1 MNHNY and CDR2 SVGAGI (reference sequence). CDR3 length equals 15 residues. The CDR3 sequence is CASSPGQRGDEKLFF. The DNA of the CDR3 is TGTGCCAGCAGCCCCGGACAGCGCGGGGATGAAAAACTGTTTTTT.

The chain carries TRBV7-8 and TRBJ1-1, with TRBD1 identical over 7 bases. In germline, CDR1 is SGHVS, CDR2 FQNEAQ. The trim removed 1 base at V and 7 bases at J, leaving 3 bases unmatched. CDR3 length: 13 residues. As DNA, the CDR3 is TGTGCCAGCAGCTTAGGGCAGGGGGTTGAAGCTTTCTTT. It specifies CASSLGQGVEAFF.

This clonotype turned up a few times. This chain joins TRBV3-1 and TRBJ2-1; D may be TRBD1 (5 bases). Germline values: CDR1 LGHDT, CDR2 YNNKEL (reference sequence). Trimming removed 0 bases from V and 7 bases from J, with 16 bases in between. This CDR3 is 16 amino acids long. CDR3 sequence reads: CASSQDGEWGPNEQFF. The CDR3 coding sequence is TGTGCCAGCAGCCAAGATGGGGAATGGGGCCCGAATGAGCAGTTCTTC.

The chain is built from TRBV18 and TRBJ2-7; TRBD1 might be the D (6 bases). With 5 bases removed from V and 10 bases from J, the gap between germline ends came to 12 bases. The CDR3 is 11 amino acids. Germline CDR1 reads KGHSH; CDR2 reads LQKENI. CDR3 protein: CASSKQGRQYF. The CDR3 coding sequence is TGTGCCAGCTCAAAACAGGGACGCCAGTACTTC.

The chain links TRBV20-1 to TRBJ2-3; maybe TRBD2 (6 bases). The V gene lost 5 bases and the J gene lost 0 bases, with 15 bases spanning the gap. CDR1 is DFQATT, CDR2 SNEGSKA, per germline (reference sequence). This CDR3 has 15 amino acids. This CDR3 reads CSAHGSHLSTDTQYF. The DNA of the CDR3 is TGCAGTGCTCACGGGAGTCACCTAAGCACAGATACGCAGTATTTT.

The V call is TRBV14, the J call TRBJ2-1; 14 bases map to TRBD2. The V segment lost 3 bases and the J segment 7 bases; nucleotides outside the gene matches: 5. Germline-derived CDR1 and CDR2 are SGHDN and FVKESK. This CDR3 spans 16 amino acids. The CDR3 protein is CASSQLGTSGSNEQFF. The CDR3 DNA follows: TGTGCCAGCAGCCAGCTCGGGACTAGCGGGAGTAATGAGCAGTTCTTC.

V and J are TRBV7-9 and TRBJ1-4, with TRBD1 matching over 11 bases. There are 15 residues in the CDR3. J lost 7 bases, V lost 4 bases, and 5 bases had no gene match. CDR1 and CDR2 (germline): SEHNR, FQNEAQ (reference sequence). The CDR3 DNA is TGTGCCAGCAGCTCGGACAGGGGGCGTGGTGAAAAACTGTTTTTT. Translated, it gives CASSSDRGRGEKLFF.

The V and J genes are TRBV19 and TRBJ1-5; tentatively, D is TRBD1 (5 bases). CDR1 is LNHDA and CDR2 is SQIVND in the germline V gene (reference sequence). The CDR3 runs 14 residues. Trimming removed 4 bases at V and 3 bases at J, with 10 bases between. The CDR3 spells CASSTDSSNQPQHF. For the CDR3, the DNA is TGTGCCAGTAGTACCGACAGCTCCAATCAGCCCCAGCATTTT. Full variable domain (missing parts from reference TRBV19 and TRBJ1-5): DGGITQSPKYLFRKEGQNVTLSCEQNLNHDAMYWYRQDPGQGLRLIYYSQIVNDFQKGDIAEGYSVSREKKESFPLTVTSAQKNPTAFYLCASSTDSSNQPQHFGDGTRLSIL.

This clonotype was recorded a few times. The chain links TRBV20-1 to TRBJ2-7; 12 positions agree with TRBD2. Germline V gene sequence: CDR1 DFQATT, CDR2 SNEGSKA (reference sequence). V was pared by 0 bases and J by 4 bases, with 4 bases of the junction left unmatched. This CDR3 is 15 amino acids long. Written as DNA, the CDR3 is TGCAGTGCTAGAGATAGCACTAGCGGGGGGTACGAGCAGTACTTC. It specifies CSARDSTSGGYEQYF.

This clonotype was seen only a few times. V and J are TRBV9 and TRBJ1-3; D not certain. Germline CDR1 reads SGDLS; CDR2 reads YYNGEE. With 0 bases removed from V and 0 bases from J, the gap between germline ends came to 7 bases. The CDR3 covers 15 residues. CDR3 sequence: CASSVDGISGNTIYF. CDR3 coding DNA: TGTGCCAGCAGCGTAGATGGCATCTCTGGAAACACCATATATTTT.

This clonotype was counted a few times. The V call is TRBV14, the J call TRBJ2-5, with no clear D. V lost 0 bases, J lost 3 bases, and 8 bases lay in between. The V gene's germline CDR1 is SGHDN and CDR2 FVKESK. The CDR3 sequence is 14 residues long. The CDR3 spells CASSQDWSEETQYF. The DNA of the CDR3 is TGTGCCAGCAGCCAAGATTGGTCCGAAGAGACCCAGTACTTC.

The sample holds a few counts of this clonotype. The chain joins TRBV27 to TRBJ2-5, with TRBD1 as a possible D gene (5 bases). Trimming removed 4 bases from V and 0 bases from J, with 9 bases in between. The CDR3 extends over 14 amino acids. Per the germline V gene, CDR1 is MNHEY and CDR2 is SMNVEV (reference sequence). CDR3 sequence: CASSSWTNQETQYF. In DNA form, the CDR3 reads TGTGCCAGCAGTTCCTGGACAAACCAAGAGACCCAGTACTTC.

The chain is built from TRBV6-5 and TRBJ2-7; 13 nucleotides agree with TRBD2. Germline trimming cut 5 bases from V and 2 bases from J; bases unmatched to any gene: 3. Germline CDR1 is MNHEY and CDR2 is SVGAGI. The CDR3 runs 15 residues. CDR3 residues: CASSRTSGGAYEQYF. CDR3 bases: TGTGCCAGCAGTCGGACTAGCGGGGGAGCCTACGAGCAGTACTTC.

This clonotype was seen more than once but under ten times. CDR3 nucleotide sequence: TGTGCTAGTGGTTTGCTCCTTGGACTAGCGGGGGGGCCGAGCACCGGGGAGCTGTTTTTT. This translates into CASGLLLGLAGGPSTGELFF. V usage is TRBV12-5 and J usage is TRBJ2-2; 15 bases align to TRBD2. Losses at the gene ends were 2 bases for V and 4 bases for J; bases not matched to a gene: 11. This CDR3 has 20 amino acids. Germline V gene sequence: CDR1 LGHNT, CDR2 FRNRAP. The entire variable domain, with the rest obtained from reference TRBV12-5 and TRBJ2-2, is as follows: DARVTQTPRHKVTEMGQEVTMRCQPILGHNTVFWYRQTMMQGLELLAYFRNRAPLDDSGMPKDRFSAEMPDATLATLKIQPSEPRDSAVYFCASGLLLGLAGGPSTGELFFGEGSRLTVL.

The chain uses TRBV20-1 and TRBJ2-3, with 9 bases matching TRBD2. Germline trimming cut 2 bases from V and 5 bases from J; bases unmatched to any gene: 8. Germline V gene sequence: CDR1 DFQATT, CDR2 SNEGSKA (reference sequence). The CDR3 consists of 15 residues. CDR3 sequence reads: CSARLSGRGVDTQYF. DNA for the CDR3: TGCAGTGCTAGACTTAGCGGGAGAGGGGTAGATACGCAGTATTTT.

This clonotype was recorded a few times. The chain combines TRBV5-5 with TRBJ1-1; D is undetermined. CDR3 length: 14 residues. With 0 bases removed from V and 0 bases from J, the gap between germline ends came to 6 bases. CDR1 is SGHKS, CDR2 YYEKEE, per germline (reference sequence). The CDR3 is CASSLVTMNTEAFF. CDR3 DNA sequence: TGTGCCAGCAGCTTGGTGACGATGAACACTGAAGCTTTCTTT.

The rearrangement links TRBV27 to TRBJ1-2, with 9 positions matching TRBD1. Trimming cost V 4 bases and J 8 bases; bases outside gene matches: 14. Germline assignment: CDR1 MNHEY and CDR2 SMNVEV (reference sequence). CDR3 size: 16 residues. CDR3 residues: CASSYRGLPDIGGYTF. The DNA for the CDR3 is TGTGCCAGCAGTTACAGGGGGCTGCCCGATATTGGAGGCTACACCTTC.

The chain is built from TRBV12-3 or TRBV12-4 and TRBJ1-1; TRBD1 aligns across 8 bases. CDR3 length: 12 residues. V shed 4 bases and J 11 bases; nucleotides not matched to a gene: 6. CDR3 residues: CASSSQGAWAFF. CDR3 nucleotides: TGTGCCAGCAGTTCCCAGGGGGCTTGGGCTTTCTTT.

This clonotype showed up just a few times. The chain recombines TRBV10-3 with TRBJ2-7; D is unclear. V was cut by 10 bases and J by 5 bases, with 15 bases left in between. Germline V lookup: CDR1 ENHRY, CDR2 SYGVKD. The CDR3 is 12 residues long. CDR3 coding DNA: TGTGCCACAATTGGGCAGGCCCACGAGCAGTACTTC. It translates to CATIGQAHEQYF.

This chain joins TRBV11-2 and TRBJ1-4; D is undetermined. This CDR3 region has 12 residues. V was pared by 2 bases and J by 2 bases, with 0 bases between. CDR1 SGHAT and CDR2 FQNNGV come from the germline V gene. CDR3 nucleotides: TGTGCCAGCAGCTTAACTAATGAAAAACTGTTTTTT. This codes for CASSLTNEKLFF.

The chain recombines TRBV12-3 or TRBV12-4 with TRBJ2-1; TRBD1 matches 7 bases. The CDR3 extends over 15 amino acids. Trimming cost V 3 bases and J 0 bases; bases outside gene matches: 2. The CDR3 bases are TGTGCCAGCAGTTTTCCAGGGGGCTCCTACAATGAGCAGTTCTTC. Protein: CASSFPGGSYNEQFF.

This clonotype was found a few times. The chain has TRBV12-3 or TRBV12-4 and TRBJ1-1; 11 bases fit TRBD1. CDR3 length: 15 residues. Trimming removed 6 bases from V and 4 bases from J; junction bases left unmatched: 7. The CDR3 loop is CASSRDRGSSTEAFF. The CDR3 coding sequence is TGTGCCAGCAGCCGGGACAGGGGGAGTAGCACTGAAGCTTTCTTT.

This clonotype has at least ten counts. The rearrangement uses TRBV29-1 and TRBJ2-7; 7 bases are shared with TRBD1. Germline CDR1 SQVTM, CDR2 ANQGSEA. This CDR3 contains 12 residues. V shed 6 bases and J 2 bases; nucleotides not matched to a gene: 4. The DNA of the CDR3 is TGCAGCGTGACAGGGACCACCTACGAGCAGTACTTC. Amino acids: CSVTGTTYEQYF.

The rearrangement joins TRBV6-2 or TRBV6-3 to TRBJ2-1; 14 bases are a match to TRBD2. Trimming cost V 6 bases and J 7 bases; bases outside gene matches: 5. Germline assignment: CDR1 MNHEY and CDR2 SVGEGT. The CDR3 runs 15 residues. The CDR3 region is CASRRLAGGPNEQFF. The CDR3 region has the DNA TGTGCCAGCAGAAGACTAGCGGGGGGGCCAAATGAGCAGTTCTTC.

The chain combines TRBV15 with TRBJ2-3, with a weak D call TRBD1 (6 bases). Trimming removed 4 bases at V and 6 bases at J, with 17 bases between. The CDR3 length is 15 residues. Germline V gene sequence: CDR1 LNHNV, CDR2 YYDKDF (reference sequence). CDR3 sequence reads: CATSKETGGPDTQYF. The CDR3 DNA is TGTGCCACCAGCAAGGAGACAGGAGGTCCGGATACGCAGTATTTT.

This clonotype was counted only a few times. The chain joins TRBV6-2 or TRBV6-3 to TRBJ1-2, with no clear D. Germline V gives CDR1 MNHEY, CDR2 SVGEGT. V was clipped by 7 bases and J by 3 bases, with 18 bases between them. This CDR3 is 15 amino acids long. The DNA of the CDR3 is TGTGCCAGCACTCACGGGCGGGAAAGGTACTATGGCTACACCTTC. It yields the protein CASTHGRERYYGYTF.

There are a few counts of this clonotype. CDR3 in amino acids: CASSLQEVNTEAFF. The CDR3 region has the DNA TGTGCCAGCAGTTTACAAGAGGTGAACACTGAAGCTTTCTTT. This rearrangement joins TRBV12-3 or TRBV12-4 to TRBJ1-1; D is unresolved. The CDR3 runs to 14 residues. V shed 2 bases and J shed 0 bases, with 7 bases lying between them.

Only a few counts were recorded for this clonotype. The chain links TRBV2 to TRBJ1-4; TRBD1 matches at 10 bases. J lost 1 base, V lost 6 bases, and 20 bases had no gene match. The CDR3 has 21 residues. In germline, CDR1 is SNHLY, CDR2 FYNNEI. The CDR3 DNA is TGTGCCAGCAGGGATCTAAAATACCGGGACAGGGGTATAAAAACTAATGAAAAACTGTTTTTT. Protein: CASRDLKYRDRGIKTNEKLFF.